This T cell receptor beta chain stems from a study of T cells in Graves' hyperthyroidism and ophthalmopathy. Authors of the study amplified TCR beta CDR3 regions from RNA transcripts. Carried out on the TCR CDR3, a first-round RT-PCR used the HTBI primer set. TCRdb ran MiXCR on the multiplex PCR reads and lists one entry per CDR3 protein. This sample has roughly 700,000 distinct CDR3 sequences, with 14% found just once. Per germline, CDR1 SNHLY and CDR2 FYNNEI. The trim removed 7 bases at V and 1 base at J, leaving 11 bases unmatched. The CDR3 extends over 17 amino acids. At least ten counts were recorded for this clonotype.

The source material was blood. This clonotype originated in a woman in her late teens or twenties with Graves' hyperthyroidism. The V and J genes are TRBV2 and TRBJ2-1; 9 nucleotides line up with TRBD2. The CDR3 loop is CASITSRLAGSYNEQFF. The CDR3 DNA reads TGTGCCAGCATCACCTCGAGGCTAGCGGGATCCTACAATGAGCAGTTCTTC.